The clone carrying this T cell receptor (beta chain) has just one count. The sample is drawn from a study of blood T cell repertoires in COVID-19. Only in-frame clones appear in the TCRdb table, and some are missing; sequencing was by immunoSEQ multiplex PCR. The sample consists of about 200,000 clones, around 91% of them appearing once. The CDR3 is 16 residues long. Germline CDR1 SGHKS, CDR2 YYEKEE (reference sequence). V dropped 3 bases and J dropped 10 bases, with 22 bases sitting between them. This sequence originates from a man in his fifties with acute or convalescent COVID-19. Specimen: peripheral blood. This sequence joins TRBV5-5 and TRBJ1-4, with D perhaps TRBD1 (5 bases). The CDR3 sequence is CASSSGQDSYEGKLFF. CDR3 DNA: TGTGCCAGCAGCTCCGGACAAGACTCGTACGAAGGAAAACTGTTTTTT.